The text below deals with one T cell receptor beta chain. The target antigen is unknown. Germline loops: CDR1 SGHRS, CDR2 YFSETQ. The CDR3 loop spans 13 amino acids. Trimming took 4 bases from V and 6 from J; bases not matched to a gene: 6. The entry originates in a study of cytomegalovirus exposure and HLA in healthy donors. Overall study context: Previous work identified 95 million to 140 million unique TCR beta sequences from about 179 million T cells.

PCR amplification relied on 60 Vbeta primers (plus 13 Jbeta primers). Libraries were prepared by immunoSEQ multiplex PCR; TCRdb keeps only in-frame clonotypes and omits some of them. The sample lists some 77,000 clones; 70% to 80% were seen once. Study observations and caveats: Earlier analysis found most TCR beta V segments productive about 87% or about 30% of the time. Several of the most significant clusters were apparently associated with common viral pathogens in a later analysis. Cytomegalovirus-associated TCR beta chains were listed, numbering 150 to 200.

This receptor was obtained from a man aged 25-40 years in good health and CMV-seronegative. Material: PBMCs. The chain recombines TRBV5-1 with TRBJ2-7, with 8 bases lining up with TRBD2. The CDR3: CASSPGGEGEQYF. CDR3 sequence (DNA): TGCGCCAGCAGCCCGGGAGGGGAAGGCGAGCAGTACTTC.